The T cell receptor beta chain under discussion was sequenced for a study of cytomegalovirus exposure and HLA in healthy donors. Across the study: Out of 398 genotyped donors, less than 90% belonged to the Caucasian-associated ancestry cluster. Study findings and constraints: Rare TCR sequences dominated, though some public TCRs recurred in many donors.

To note about this clone: What it recognizes is unknown.

60 Vbeta and 13 Jbeta primers were used in PCR. Generated by immunoSEQ multiplex PCR, the TCRdb table keeps only in-frame clones and is missing some. The sample records 140,000 or so clones, 75% to 90% being singletons. CDR1 MDHEN and CDR2 SYDVKM come from the germline V gene. CDR3 size: 17 residues. V was clipped by 4 bases and J by 3 bases; unmatched bases: 14. Healthy individuals who donated bone marrow served as the donors. The chain uses TRBV28 and TRBJ1-2, with 7 bases fitting TRBD1. This receptor was taken from a woman in her 30s in good health and CMV-seronegative. Sequencing used PBMCs. The CDR3 DNA is TGTGCCAGCAGTTCCGGACAGGCCCAACTTGAACACTATGGCTACACCTTC. Protein sequence: CASSSGQAQLEHYGYTF.